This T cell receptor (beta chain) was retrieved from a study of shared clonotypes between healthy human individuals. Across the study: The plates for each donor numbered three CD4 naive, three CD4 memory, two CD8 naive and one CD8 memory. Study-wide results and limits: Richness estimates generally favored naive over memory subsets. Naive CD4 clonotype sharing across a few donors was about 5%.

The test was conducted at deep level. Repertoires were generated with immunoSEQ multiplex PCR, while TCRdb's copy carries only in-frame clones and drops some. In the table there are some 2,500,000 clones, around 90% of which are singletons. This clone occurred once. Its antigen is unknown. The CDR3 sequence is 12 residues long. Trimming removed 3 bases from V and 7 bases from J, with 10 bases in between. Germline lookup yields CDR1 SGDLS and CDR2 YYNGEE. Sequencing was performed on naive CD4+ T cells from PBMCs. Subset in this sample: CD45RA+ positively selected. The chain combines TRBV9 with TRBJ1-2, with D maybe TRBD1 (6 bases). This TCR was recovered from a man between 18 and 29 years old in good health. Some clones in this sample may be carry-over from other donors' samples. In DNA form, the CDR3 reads TGTGCCAGCAGCGCAGACAGGTTTGGCTACACCTTC. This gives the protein CASSADRFGYTF.